Sequencing of this TCR beta chain was carried out in a study of blood T cell repertoires in COVID-19. About the research overall: Some COVID-19 samples were acute and others convalescent; all came from the United States, Italy and Spain. PBMCs, B-cell-depleted T cells, or T cells provided the cDNA or gDNA that made up the material.

The CDR3 length is 13 residues. J gave up 15 bases and V 7 bases, and 13 bases lay outside the gene matches. In the authors' workflow: Amplification of reference gene primers was used by the study to estimate nucleated cell counts. Assay: immunoSEQ multiplex PCR; the TCRdb copy retains only in-frame clones and omits some. V, J and clone size derive from that table, while D and trimming were established from the DNA sequence. The sample carries approximately 94,000 clones, about 89% recorded once. Sequencing used peripheral blood. The origin of this receptor is a woman between 50 and 59 years old in a cohort sampled during active COVID-19. This chain links TRBV12-3 or TRBV12-4 with TRBJ2-1, with TRBD1 identical over 9 bases. CDR3 nucleotides: TGTGCCAGCAATCCGACCGGGACAGGGTCACCGTTCTTC. This codes for CASNPTGTGSPFF.